One sample yielded the 14 T cell receptor beta chains listed below, sequenced in a study of blood T cell repertoires in COVID-19. The data were produced by immunoSEQ multiplex PCR, yet TCRdb's version contains in-frame clones alone and is incomplete. This sample carries 250,000 to 300,000 clones, about 76% of them seen once, and the ten largest clones take around 2.9%. Sequencing input: peripheral blood. These receptors were collected from a woman aged 60-70 years with active or convalescent COVID-19.

The chain uses TRBV11-3 and TRBJ2-1; 8 nucleotides align to TRBD1. The CDR3 extends over 15 amino acids. V gave up 4 bases and J gave up 0 bases; unmatched junction bases: 2. The germline V gene encodes CDR1 SGHNT and CDR2 YENEEA. The CDR3 loop reads CASSYRGSSYNEQFF. Written as DNA, the CDR3 is TGTGCCAGCAGCTACAGGGGGAGCTCCTACAATGAGCAGTTCTTC.

J is TRBJ1-2 and V is TRBV6-5, with no clear D. Per the germline V gene, CDR1 is MNHEY and CDR2 is SVGAGI. V was cut by 8 bases and J by 8 bases, with 15 bases left in between. This CDR3 contains 12 residues. Here the CDR3 reads CASEDLTGGYTF. The DNA for the CDR3 is TGTGCCAGCGAGGACTTGACGGGGGGCTACACCTTC.

The CDR3 sequence is CASSSQGSGELFF. The CDR3 DNA is TGCGCCAGCAGCTCACAGGGAAGCGGGGAGCTGTTTTTT. J is TRBJ2-2 and V is TRBV5-1; TRBD1 is a possible D gene (6 bases). Germline CDR1 and CDR2: SGHRS and YFSETQ. The CDR3 has 13 residues. Trimming took off 3 bases at V and 7 bases at J, with 10 bases between the two ends. The complete variable domain, with remaining parts taken from reference TRBV5-1 and TRBJ2-2, reads KAGVTQTPRYLIKTRGQQVTLSCSPISGHRSVSWYQQTPGQGLQFLFEYFSETQRNKGNFPGRFSGRQFSNSRSEMNVSTLELGDSALYLCASSSQGSGELFFGEGSRLTVL.

The chain joins TRBV19 to TRBJ2-3, with 7 positions matching TRBD1. The CDR3 covers 13 residues. V lost 7 bases to trimming and J lost 4 bases; unmatched junction nucleotides: 5. Germline V CDR1 and CDR2: LNHDA, SQIVND (reference sequence). As DNA, the CDR3 is TGTGCCAGTACCTCTACAGGGGCAGATACGCAGTATTTT. Protein product: CASTSTGADTQYF.

The chain links TRBV11-3 to TRBJ2-3, with D possibly being TRBD1 (5 bases). V gave up 5 bases and J gave up 0 bases, with 9 bases separating them. Per the germline V gene, CDR1 is SGHNT and CDR2 is YENEEA. The CDR3 is 14 amino acids. The CDR3 DNA follows: TGTGCCAGCAGCCGGAGACAGAGCACAGATACGCAGTATTTT. Translating gives CASSRRQSTDTQYF.

The chain has TRBV5-4 and TRBJ2-5; 8 bases agree with TRBD1. The J segment lost 2 bases and the V segment lost 0 bases, leaving 9 bases of the junction unmatched. This CDR3 comprises 17 residues. Germline CDR1 is SGHNT and CDR2 is YYREEE (reference sequence). The CDR3 is CASSLAWTGPFQETQYF. CDR3 nucleotides: TGTGCCAGCAGCTTGGCGTGGACAGGGCCTTTTCAAGAGACCCAGTACTTC.

The rearrangement uses TRBV5-1 and TRBJ2-5; the match to TRBD2 covers 8 bases. This CDR3 region has 16 residues. V shed 0 bases, J shed 2 bases, and the junction held 6 bases outside the gene matches. CDR1 and CDR2 (germline): SGHRS, YFSETQ. The CDR3, as DNA: TGCGCCAGCAGCTTGGAACGGGGGGGCCTACAAGAGACCCAGTACTTC. Translation: CASSLERGGLQETQYF.

J is TRBJ2-1 and V is TRBV6-5; D is unresolved. V lost 6 bases to trimming and J lost 10 bases, with 19 bases between them. From germline, CDR1 is MNHEY and CDR2 SVGAGI. This CDR3 contains 14 residues. CDR3 nucleotide sequence: TGTGCCAGCAGGCCAGACCTAGGCATATGGGAGCAGTTCTTC. Translating gives CASRPDLGIWEQFF.

The chain combines TRBV3-1 (or the pseudogene TRBV3-2) with TRBJ1-6; D unresolved. Germline CDR1 LGHDT, CDR2 YNNKEL (reference sequence). Trimming took off 4 bases at V and 5 bases at J, with 9 bases between the two ends. There are 14 residues in the CDR3. The CDR3 loop is CASSLDKNNSPLHF. As DNA, the CDR3 is TGTGCCAGCAGCCTTGACAAGAATAATTCACCCCTCCACTTT.

The rearrangement joins TRBV2 to TRBJ1-2; D gene uncertain. The V and J ends lost 6 bases and 4 bases respectively, with 12 bases between them. The CDR3 contains 13 residues. CDR1 is SNHLY, CDR2 FYNNEI, per germline. CDR3 bases: TGTGCCAGCAGGGGCGACGGTATCTATGGCTACACCTTC. Its translation is CASRGDGIYGYTF.

The J gene is TRBJ2-1, the V gene TRBV3-1 (or the pseudogene TRBV3-2); 9 bases are shared with TRBD1. Germline CDR1 reads LGHDT; CDR2 reads YNNKEL (reference sequence). The CDR3 runs 16 residues. Trimming at V came to 6 bases and at J to 5 bases, leaving 11 bases not matched to a gene. CDR3: CASRRTGTGRDNEQFF. As DNA, the CDR3 is TGTGCCAGCAGGCGTACCGGGACAGGGAGGGACAATGAGCAGTTCTTC.

The V gene is TRBV3-1 (or the pseudogene TRBV3-2), the J gene TRBJ2-5; 10 bases map to TRBD1. Germline lookup yields CDR1 LGHDT and CDR2 YNNKEL (reference sequence). V lost 3 bases, J lost 4 bases, and 8 bases stayed unmatched. The CDR3 loop spans 16 amino acids. CDR3 sequence (DNA): TGTGCCAGCAGCCAGCAAGGGACAGGGGAGGGAGAGACCCAGTACTTC. Translating gives CASSQQGTGEGETQYF.

The rearrangement links TRBV5-4 to TRBJ1-2; D gene uncertain. Germline V gives CDR1 SGHNT, CDR2 YYREEE (reference sequence). The CDR3 extends over 14 amino acids. The CDR3 spells CISRPGGERSGYTF. In DNA form, the CDR3 reads TGTATTTCTCGACCCGGTGGAGAACGAAGTGGCTACACCTTC.

The chain is built from TRBV5-1 and TRBJ2-3; 9 nucleotides line up with TRBD1. Looked up from germline, CDR1 is SGHRS and CDR2 is YFSETQ. CDR3 size: 15 residues. V shed 5 bases, J shed 1 base, and the junction held 5 bases outside the gene matches. Written as DNA, the CDR3 is TGCGCCAGCAGTACAGGGGACAGGGGCACAGATACGCAGTATTTT. This codes for CASSTGDRGTDTQYF.